This T cell receptor beta chain was found in a study of blood T cell repertoires in COVID-19. Overall study: Acute and convalescent COVID-19 samples came from the United States, Italy and Spain. T cells, B-cell-depleted T cells, or PBMCs provided the cDNA or gDNA that served as material.

Authors' processing steps: It was from reference gene primer amplification that nucleated cell counts were estimated. Only in-frame clones appear in the TCRdb table, and some are missing; sequencing was by immunoSEQ multiplex PCR. From that table come the V and J calls and clone size; the DNA was used to work out D and trimming. The sample includes roughly 250,000 clones, 84% of them seen just once. The sequencing sample was made of peripheral blood. This receptor was identified in a human donor in a cohort sampled during active COVID-19.

The CDR3 here is CASSLGSSGMDTDTQYF. CDR3 nucleotides: TGTGCCAGCAGCTTGGGTTCTAGCGGGATGGACACAGATACGCAGTATTTT. The chain employs TRBV5-4 and TRBJ2-3, with 9 bases that match TRBD2. The junction had 7 bases not matched to a gene; V was cut back by 0 bases and J by 2 bases. The CDR3 extends over 17 amino acids. Per the germline V gene, CDR1 is SGHNT and CDR2 is YYREEE (reference sequence).